The clone carrying this T cell receptor (beta chain) was observed a single time. The data were taken from a study of blood T cell repertoires in COVID-19. Repertoires were generated with immunoSEQ multiplex PCR, while TCRdb's copy carries only in-frame clones and drops some. This sample has 150,000 or so clones, with around 80% found just once. Sequencing was carried out using PBMCs or T cells enriched from blood (not recorded which). The clonotype originates from a man aged 35-49 years who had recovered from COVID-19.

Here the CDR3 reads CASSGAGALNTGELFF. Here the CDR3 DNA reads TGTGCCAGCAGCGGCGCGGGAGCCCTGAACACCGGGGAGCTGTTTTTT. This sequence joins TRBV9 and TRBJ2-2; 7 bases are a match to TRBD2. The CDR3 is 16 residues long. The germline gives CDR1 SGDLS, CDR2 YYNGEE. With 3 bases clipped from V and 1 base from J, the junction kept 6 bases outside the gene matches.